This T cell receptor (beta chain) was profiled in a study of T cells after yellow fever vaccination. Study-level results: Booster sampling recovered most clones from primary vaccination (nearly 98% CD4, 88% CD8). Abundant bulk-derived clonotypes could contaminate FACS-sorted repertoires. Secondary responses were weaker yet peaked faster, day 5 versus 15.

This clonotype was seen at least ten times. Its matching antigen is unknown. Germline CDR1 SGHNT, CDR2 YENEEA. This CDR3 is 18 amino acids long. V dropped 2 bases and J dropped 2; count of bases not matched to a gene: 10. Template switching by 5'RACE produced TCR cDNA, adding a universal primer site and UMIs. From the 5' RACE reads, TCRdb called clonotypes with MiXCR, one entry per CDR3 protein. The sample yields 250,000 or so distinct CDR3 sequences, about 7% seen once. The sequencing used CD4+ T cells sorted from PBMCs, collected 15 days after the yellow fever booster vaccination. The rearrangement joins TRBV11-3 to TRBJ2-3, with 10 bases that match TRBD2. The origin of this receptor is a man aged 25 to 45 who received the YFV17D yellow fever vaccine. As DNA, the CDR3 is TGTGCCAGCAGCTTACTGGCTAGCGGGGGTAGGACCACAGATACGCAGTATTTT. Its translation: CASSLLASGGRTTDTQYF.